A selection of T cell receptor beta chains follows, all from one sample in a study of siplizumab effects on memory and regulatory T cells. Only in-frame clones appear in the TCRdb table, and some are missing; sequencing was by immunoSEQ multiplex PCR. The data hold more than 85,000 clones, with about 92% observed a single time. Material: Tregs sorted from blood. Receptors originate from a human donor in good health. Both conserved end residues are part of each CDR3. Each record gives: clone size, D gene, J gene, V gene, CDR3 DNA, CDR3 protein. A D gene is named only where the DNA matches it firmly. Size values are once, few and many counts, or a class for expanded clones, and some rows have none.

NA	NA	TRBJ2-3	TRBV9	TGTGCCAGCAGCGCCCCGAGCACAGATACGCAGTATTTT	CASSAPSTDTQYF
NA	NA	TRBJ1-2	TRBV6-5	TGTGCCAGCAGTTACTCGAGGGCGGGACTCAGGGGCTACACCTTC	CASSYSRAGLRGYTF
NA	NA	TRBJ2-5	TRBV14	TGTGCCAGCAGCCATGCGGAGACCCAGTACTTC	CASSHAETQYF
NA	NA	TRBJ1-2	TRBV7-9	TGTGCCAGCAGCTCCTATGGGACATTTGGCTACACCTTC	CASSSYGTFGYTF
NA	NA	TRBJ1-2	TRBV7-8	TGTGCCAGCAGCTTAGTTCCGATATATGGCTACACCTTC	CASSLVPIYGYTF
NA	NA	TRBJ2-3	TRBV5-4	TGTGCCAGCAGCTTTTCCCAACCAGATACGCAGTATTTT	CASSFSQPDTQYF
NA	TRBD2	TRBJ2-3	TRBV7-9	TGTGCCAGCAGCTTAGAAGCGGGGATCCCAGATACGCAGTATTTT	CASSLEAGIPDTQYF
NA	TRBD2	TRBJ2-3	TRBV15	TGTGCCACCAGCAGAGATCCCCCCAAAGCGGGAGGCACAGATACGCAGTATTTT	CATSRDPPKAGGTDTQYF
NA	NA	TRBJ2-7	TRBV18	TGTGCCAGCTCACCTAGGGTGTTGGGCGGATACGAGCAGTACTTC	CASSPRVLGGYEQYF
NA	NA	TRBJ1-2	TRBV11-1	TGTGCCAGCAGCTCCGGACTGAACTATGGCTACACCTTC	CASSSGLNYGYTF
NA	NA	TRBJ2-7	TRBV5-1	TGCGCCAGCAGCTTGGGACAGGCAAACTACGAGCAGTACTTC	CASSLGQANYEQYF
NA	NA	TRBJ2-2	TRBV5-1	TGCGCCAGCAGCTTGGAGGGCTGGGCCGGGGAGCTGTTTTTT	CASSLEGWAGELFF
NA	TRBD1	TRBJ1-6	TRBV9	TGTGCCAGCAGCGTAGAGGACAGGGACCGGTCACCCCTCCACTTT	CASSVEDRDRSPLHF
NA	TRBD1	TRBJ1-2	TRBV19	TGTGCCAGTAGAAAAACAGGGGGCATCTATGGCTACACCTTC	CASRKTGGIYGYTF
NA	NA	TRBJ1-1	TRBV29-1	TGCAGCGTTGAACGGGATTTTGAAGCTTTCTTT	CSVERDFEAFF
NA	NA	TRBJ2-1	TRBV7-5	TGTGCCAGAAGCAGACAATTTTTGAATGAGCAGTTCTTC	CARSRQFLNEQFF
NA	NA	TRBJ1-4	TRBV2	TGTGCCAGCAGCCTTACAGGTGCAACTAATGAAAAACTGTTTTTT	CASSLTGATNEKLFF
NA	NA	TRBJ1-3	TRBV18	TGTGCCAGCTCACCACCTCCGGCGAATGGAAACACCATATATTTT	CASSPPPANGNTIYF
NA	NA	TRBJ2-5	TRBV5-1	TGCGCCAGCAGCTCCCAGGGGGAGACCCAGTACTTC	CASSSQGETQYF
NA	TRBD1	TRBJ2-1	TRBV6-1	TGTGCCATACAGGGGGCGCTTGATGAGCAGTTCTTC	CAIQGALDEQFF
NA	NA	TRBJ1-1	TRBV18	TGTGCCAGCTCACCAAAACAGGCTGAAGCTTTCTTT	CASSPKQAEAFF
few	NA	TRBJ2-3	TRBV6-1	TGTGCCAGCAGTGGGGTCGGACATCAGGATACGCAGTATTTT	CASSGVGHQDTQYF
few	NA	TRBJ2-7	TRBV6-5	TGTGCCAGCAGTTACGTCAGCCGGACAGCTGGAGAGCAGTACTTC	CASSYVSRTAGEQYF
NA	TRBD2	TRBJ2-7	TRBV6-5	TGTGCCAGCGGGACTAGCGGGAGATACGAGCAGTACTTC	CASGTSGRYEQYF
NA	TRBD1	TRBJ1-1	TRBV7-9	TGTGCCAGCAGCTACAGGGGAGGAAACACTGAAGCTTTCTTT	CASSYRGGNTEAFF
NA	NA	TRBJ1-3	TRBV5-1	TGCGCCAGCAGCGAAGCCAACATAGAACTTGGAAACACCATATATTTT	CASSEANIELGNTIYF
NA	NA	TRBJ2-1	TRBV30	TGTGCCTGGAGCCCGGGACTTAGTATCGATGAGCAGTTCTTC	CAWSPGLSIDEQFF
NA	NA	TRBJ1-1	TRBV6-5	TGTGCCAGCAGTTACTCGAGGACTTTTAACACTGAAGCTTTCTTT	CASSYSRTFNTEAFF
few	NA	TRBJ1-5	TRBV21-1	TGTGCCACCACGACAGGGTTTAACCAGCCCCAGCATTTT	CATTTGFNQPQHF
NA	TRBD1	TRBJ1-5	TRBV5-6	TGTGCCAGCAGCCTACAGGGGGCGAATCAGCCCCAGCATTTT	CASSLQGANQPQHF